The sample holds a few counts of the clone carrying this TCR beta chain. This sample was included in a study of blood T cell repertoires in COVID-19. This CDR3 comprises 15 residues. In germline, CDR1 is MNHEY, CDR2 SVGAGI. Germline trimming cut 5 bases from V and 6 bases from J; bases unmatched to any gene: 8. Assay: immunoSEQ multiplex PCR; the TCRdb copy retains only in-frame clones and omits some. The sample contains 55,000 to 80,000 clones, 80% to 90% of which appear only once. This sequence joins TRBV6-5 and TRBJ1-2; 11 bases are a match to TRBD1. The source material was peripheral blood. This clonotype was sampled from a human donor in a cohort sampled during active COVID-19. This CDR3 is CASSPDRGHADGYTF. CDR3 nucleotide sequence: TGTGCCAGCAGTCCGGACAGGGGGCATGCGGATGGCTACACCTTC.